The 18 T cell receptor beta chains in this list originate from one sample, sequenced in a study of cytomegalovirus exposure and HLA in healthy donors. Amplification used 60 Vbeta primers and 13 Jbeta primers. Clones were read by immunoSEQ multiplex PCR, and TCRdb kept only the in-frame ones, dropping some. The data contain 200,000 or so clones, over 75% of them singletons. Sequenced material: PBMCs. The receptors were gathered from a girl younger than two in good health and CMV-seronegative.

The V and J genes are TRBV20-1 and TRBJ1-1; D unclear. In germline, CDR1 is DFQATT, CDR2 SNEGSKA (reference sequence). V lost 7 bases and J 1 base, leaving 7 bases between the germline ends. The CDR3 spans 11 residues. The CDR3 spells CSGIRNTEAFF. DNA for the CDR3: TGCAGTGGTATCCGGAACACTGAAGCTTTCTTT.

The rearrangement links TRBV6-1 to TRBJ1-5; 9 bases are a match to TRBD1. Germline CDR1 MNHNS, CDR2 SASEGT. This CDR3 has 20 residues. After removal of 3 bases from V and 0 bases from J, the junction contained 15 bases not matched to a gene. The CDR3 sequence: CASSDPVLLRDRDSNQPQHF. The CDR3 DNA is TGTGCCAGCAGTGACCCTGTACTCCTCCGGGACAGGGATAGCAATCAGCCCCAGCATTTT.

This CDR3 is CASSSTLDRTNSPLHF. CDR3 sequence (DNA): TGTGCCAGCAGTTCGACGCTTGACAGGACGAATTCACCCCTCCACTTT. J is TRBJ1-6 and V is TRBV11-1; a weak D match, TRBD1 (6 bases). Germline-derived CDR1 and CDR2 are SGHAT and FQDESV (reference sequence). Trimming left V 6 bases short and J 7 bases short, with 19 bases between. The CDR3 runs 16 residues.

V is TRBV14 and J is TRBJ2-3, with 9 nucleotides matching TRBD2. The CDR3 contains 16 residues. CDR1 and CDR2 from the germline V gene are SGHDN and FVKESK. With V trimmed by 3 bases and J by 8 bases, 12 bases remained unmatched. CDR3 DNA: TGTGCCAGCAGCCATAGCCTAGCGGGATCACGAGGTACGCAGTATTTT. Translation: CASSHSLAGSRGTQYF.

V is TRBV5-1 and J is TRBJ1-6; a weak D match, TRBD1 (5 bases). The germline CDR1 and CDR2 sequences are SGHRS and YFSETQ. The V and J ends lost 0 bases and 7 bases respectively, with 11 bases between them. CDR3 length equals 15 residues. The CDR3 DNA is TGCGCCAGCAGCTTGGAGCAGGGATCCAATTCACCCCTCCACTTT. The encoded protein is CASSLEQGSNSPLHF.

This clone was counted a few times. The chain combines TRBV6-1 with TRBJ2-5, with 7 bases identical to TRBD1. CDR1 and CDR2 (germline): MNHNS, SASEGT. The CDR3 has 13 amino acids. V lost 4 bases to trimming and J lost 5 bases; unmatched junction nucleotides: 4. CDR3 in amino acids: CASSAGGAETQYF. The CDR3, as DNA: TGTGCCAGCAGTGCAGGGGGTGCTGAGACCCAGTACTTC.

The V call is TRBV6-1, the J call TRBJ2-7; D possibly corresponds to TRBD1 (6 bases). This CDR3 spans 14 amino acids. In germline, CDR1 is MNHNS, CDR2 SASEGT. V lost 5 bases to trimming and J lost 1 base, with 12 bases between them. CDR3: CASSFGQISYEQYF. The CDR3 bases are TGTGCCAGCAGTTTTGGACAGATTTCCTACGAGCAGTACTTC.

The chain couples TRBV5-1 to TRBJ2-3; 8 positions match TRBD2. This CDR3 is built from 16 residues. Germline assignment: CDR1 SGHRS and CDR2 YFSETQ. Trimming took 4 bases from V and 0 from J; bases not matched to a gene: 7. CDR3 in amino acids: CASSPIGGGSTDTQYF. CDR3 nucleotide sequence: TGCGCCAGCAGCCCTATAGGCGGGGGGAGCACAGATACGCAGTATTTT.

This clone was seen just once. One end of the junction fails to match germline, which may point to a read error. The J gene is TRBJ2-1, the V gene TRBV27; TRBD1 aligns across 7 bases. CDR1 and CDR2 (germline): MNHEY, SMNVEV (reference sequence). The CDR3 runs 13 residues. Here the CDR3 DNA reads TGTGCCATCTCGGACAGGTTCGGAAATGGGCAGTTCTTC. Its translation: CAISDRFGNGQFF.

The V gene is TRBV5-1, the J gene TRBJ1-2; no clear D. The V gene's germline CDR1 is SGHRS and CDR2 YFSETQ. Trimming left V 0 bases short and J 6 bases short, with 12 bases between. The CDR3 spans 14 residues. The DNA of the CDR3 is TGCGCCAGCAGCTTGGCCCGGGGTTTCGATGGCTACACCTTC. Encoded protein: CASSLARGFDGYTF.

V and J are TRBV7-3 and TRBJ2-7, with 12 bases identical to TRBD2. The CDR3 contains 16 residues. J lost 6 bases, V lost 5 bases, and 11 bases had no gene match. Germline CDR1 is SGHTA and CDR2 is FQGTGA. The CDR3 DNA sequence: TGTGCCAGCAGCCCGGGACTAGCGGGTGACCGAGGCGAGCAGTACTTC. Encoded protein: CASSPGLAGDRGEQYF.

This clone has just a few counts. In DNA, the CDR3 is TGTGCCAGCAGCTTAGGTACTAGCGAGACCTACGAGCAGTACTTC. Its translation is CASSLGTSETYEQYF. The chain joins TRBV11-1 to TRBJ2-7; 7 nucleotides agree with TRBD2. V gave up 1 base and J gave up 2 bases; unmatched junction bases: 5. From germline, CDR1 is SGHAT and CDR2 FQDESV (reference sequence). The CDR3 is 15 amino acids.

The chain has TRBV2 and TRBJ1-6, with TRBD1 matching 8 bases. V dropped 4 bases and J dropped 4; count of bases not matched to a gene: 9. The CDR3 spans 17 residues. Germline CDR1 reads SNHLY; CDR2 reads FYNNEI. CDR3 nucleotides: TGTGCCAGCAGTGGGTCCCGGACAGGGCCGTATAATTCACCCCTCCACTTT. It specifies CASSGSRTGPYNSPLHF.

This clone was observed a handful of times. Relative to the germline gene, one junction end is altered; a read error may explain this. This chain connects TRBV7-9 to TRBJ2-3; possibly TRBD1 for D (5 bases). Germline CDR1 is SEHNR and CDR2 is FQNEAQ (reference sequence). This CDR3 contains 16 residues. The CDR3 bases are TGTTCCAGCAGCCCGAGCATCAGGGTATTGGCAGATACGCAGTATTTT. This translates into CSSSPSIRVLADTQYF. Full variable domain (remainder filled in from reference TRBV7-9 and TRBJ2-3): DTGVSQNPRHKITKRGQNVTFRCDPISEHNRLYWYRQTLGQGPEFLTYFQNEAQLEKSRLLSDRFSAERPKGSFSTLEIQRTEQGDSAMYLCSSSPSIRVLADTQYFGPGTRLTVL.

This chain uses TRBV7-9 with TRBJ2-1; no clear D gene. The CDR3 contains 18 residues. Germline assignment: CDR1 SEHNR and CDR2 FQNEAQ (reference sequence). Trimming left V 6 bases short and J 8 bases short, with 29 bases between. CDR3 sequence: CASRVPKESAQQFDEQFF. The CDR3 DNA sequence: TGTGCCAGCAGAGTCCCGAAGGAGTCCGCCCAACAATTTGATGAGCAGTTCTTC.

This chain connects TRBV4-1 to TRBJ2-7, with 8 bases lining up with TRBD2. With V trimmed by 5 bases and J by 2 bases, 23 bases remained unmatched. CDR1 and CDR2 from the germline V gene are MGHRA and YSYEKL. The CDR3 covers 20 residues. This CDR3 is CASSVVHLRGIAGSTYEQYF. CDR3 nucleotide sequence: TGCGCCAGCAGCGTGGTCCATTTAAGGGGAATAGCGGGATCCACCTACGAGCAGTACTTC.

The chain employs TRBV18 and TRBJ1-6, with no clear D. CDR3 length equals 13 residues. The V end lost 7 bases, the J end lost 7 bases, and 11 bases lay between the germline ends. The V gene's germline CDR1 is KGHSH and CDR2 LQKENI. The CDR3 reads CASFREQNSPLHF. The CDR3 DNA reads TGTGCCAGCTTCCGGGAACAAAATTCACCCCTCCACTTT.

This clone appeared a single time. The chain joins TRBV7-8 to TRBJ1-5; 10 nucleotides line up with TRBD1. Germline CDR1 reads SGHVS; CDR2 reads FQNEAQ. V dropped 2 bases and J dropped 6; count of bases not matched to a gene: 4. The length of the CDR3 is 15 residues. Here the CDR3 reads CASSLLDRGPQPQHF. DNA of the CDR3: TGTGCCAGCAGCTTACTCGACAGGGGGCCTCAGCCCCAGCATTTT.